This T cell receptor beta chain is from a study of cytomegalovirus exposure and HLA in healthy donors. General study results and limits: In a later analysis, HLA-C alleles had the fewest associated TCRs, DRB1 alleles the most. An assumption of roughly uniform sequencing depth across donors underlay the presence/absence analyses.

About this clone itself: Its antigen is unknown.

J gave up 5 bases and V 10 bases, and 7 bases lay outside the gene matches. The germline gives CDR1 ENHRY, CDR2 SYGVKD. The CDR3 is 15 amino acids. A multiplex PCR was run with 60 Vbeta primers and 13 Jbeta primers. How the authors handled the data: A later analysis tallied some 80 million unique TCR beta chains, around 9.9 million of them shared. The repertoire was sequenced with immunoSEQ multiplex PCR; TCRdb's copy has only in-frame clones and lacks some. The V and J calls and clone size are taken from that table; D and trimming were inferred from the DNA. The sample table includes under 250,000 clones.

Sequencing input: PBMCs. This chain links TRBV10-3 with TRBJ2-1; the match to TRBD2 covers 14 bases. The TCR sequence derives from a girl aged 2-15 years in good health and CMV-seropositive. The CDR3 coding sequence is TGTGCCACCAGCGGGACTAGCGGGAGCCACAATGAGCAGTTCTTC. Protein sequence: CATSGTSGSHNEQFF.